This TCR beta chain is drawn from a study of human T cells and chemical hapten exposure. Time point here: healthy volunteer bleed at 6 weeks. Unfractionated whole blood served as the source for total RNA extraction. TCRdb reprocessed the RACE reads with MiXCR, giving one entry per CDR3 protein. The sample carries around 70,000 distinct CDR3 sequences, around 6.1% recorded once. The CDR3 runs to 15 residues. Germline V gene data show CDR1 as SGHNT and CDR2 as YYREEE (reference sequence). After removal of 4 bases from V and 0 bases from J, the junction contained 6 bases not matched to a gene. The chain couples TRBV5-4 to TRBJ2-5, with 7 bases that match TRBD1. The specimen was whole blood. This sequence was found in a female donor in good health. Some clones in this sample may be carry-over from other donors' samples. The CDR3 nucleotides are TGTGCCAGCAGCCTAAAGGACAGGCACCAAGAGACCCAGTACTTC. Its translation: CASSLKDRHQETQYF.